The present T cell receptor (beta chain) was sequenced within a study of shared clonotypes between healthy human individuals. At the deep level, the assay was run. Clones were sequenced by immunoSEQ multiplex PCR, and TCRdb holds only the in-frame ones, with some missing. The sample shows more than 1,200,000 clones, 98% of them seen only once. Trimming stripped 2 bases from V and 4 bases from J, with 8 bases between. Germline V gene data show CDR1 as SGHNT and CDR2 as YYREEE (reference sequence). The CDR3 covers 13 residues. The TCR was taken from a man aged 30 to 45 in good health. The material sequenced was naive CD4+ T cells sorted from blood. The sample's subset: CD45RA+ positively selected. This rearrangement joins TRBV5-4 to TRBJ2-3; TRBD2 might be the D (5 bases). The CDR3 here is CASSLSGADTQYF. CDR3 bases: TGTGCCAGCAGCTTAAGCGGCGCAGATACGCAGTATTTT.